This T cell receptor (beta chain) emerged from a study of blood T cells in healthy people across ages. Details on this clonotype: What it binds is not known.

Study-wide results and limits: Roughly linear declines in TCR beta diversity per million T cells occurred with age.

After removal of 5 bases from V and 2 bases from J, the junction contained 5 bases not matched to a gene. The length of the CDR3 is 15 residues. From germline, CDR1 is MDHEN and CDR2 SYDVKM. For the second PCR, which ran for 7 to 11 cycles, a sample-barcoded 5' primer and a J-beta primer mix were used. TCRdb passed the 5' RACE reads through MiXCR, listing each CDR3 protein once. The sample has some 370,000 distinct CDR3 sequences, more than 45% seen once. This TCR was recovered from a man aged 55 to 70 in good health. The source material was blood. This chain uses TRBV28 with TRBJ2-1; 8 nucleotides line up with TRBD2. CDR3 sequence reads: CASSRTGGTYNEQFF. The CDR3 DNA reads TGTGCCAGCAGTCGTACGGGAGGGACCTACAATGAGCAGTTCTTC. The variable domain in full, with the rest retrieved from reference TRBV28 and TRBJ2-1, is DVKVTQSSRYLVKRTGEKVFLECVQDMDHENMFWYRQDPGLGLRLIYFSYDVKMKEKGDIPEGYSVSREKKERFSLILESASTNQTSMYLCASSRTGGTYNEQFFGPGTRLTVL.